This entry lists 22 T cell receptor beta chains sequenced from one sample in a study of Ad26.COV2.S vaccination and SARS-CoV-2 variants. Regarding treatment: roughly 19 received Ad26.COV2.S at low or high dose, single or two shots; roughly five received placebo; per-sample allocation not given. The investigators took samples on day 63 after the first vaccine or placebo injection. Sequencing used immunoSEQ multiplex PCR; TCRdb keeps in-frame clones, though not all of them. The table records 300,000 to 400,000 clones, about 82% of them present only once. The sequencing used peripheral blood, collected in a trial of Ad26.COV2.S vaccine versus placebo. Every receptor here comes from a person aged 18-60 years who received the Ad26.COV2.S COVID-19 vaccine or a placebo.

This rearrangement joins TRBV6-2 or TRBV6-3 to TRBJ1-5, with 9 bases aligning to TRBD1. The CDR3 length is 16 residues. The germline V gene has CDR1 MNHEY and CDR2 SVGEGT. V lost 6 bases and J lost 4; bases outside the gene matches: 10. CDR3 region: CASSSPVGQGNQPQHF. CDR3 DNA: TGTGCCAGCAGCTCCCCCGTGGGACAGGGTAATCAGCCCCAGCATTTT.

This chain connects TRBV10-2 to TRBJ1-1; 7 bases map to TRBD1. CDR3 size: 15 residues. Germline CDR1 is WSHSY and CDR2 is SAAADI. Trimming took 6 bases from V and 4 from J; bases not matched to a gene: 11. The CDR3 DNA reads TGCGCCAGCAGCTCCGGGACAGCAGGTTTCACTGAAGCTTTCTTT. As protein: CASSSGTAGFTEAFF.

CDR3 sequence reads: CASSLNRGDRVQRELFF. The CDR3, as DNA: TGTGCCAGCAGTTTAAATCGGGGGGACAGGGTTCAGAGGGAGCTGTTTTTT. The V call is TRBV27, the J call TRBJ2-2; TRBD1 agrees at 9 bases. V trimming: 2 bases; J trimming: 9 bases; junction bases outside the gene matches: 13. This CDR3 spans 17 amino acids. Germline CDR1 reads MNHEY; CDR2 reads SMNVEV (reference sequence).

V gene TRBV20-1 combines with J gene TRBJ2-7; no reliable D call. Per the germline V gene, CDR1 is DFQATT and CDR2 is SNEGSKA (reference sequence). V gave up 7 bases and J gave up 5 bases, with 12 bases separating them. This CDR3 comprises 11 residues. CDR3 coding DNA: TGCAGTGTTCGGAGTCTCAACGAGCAGTACTTC. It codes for CSVRSLNEQYF.

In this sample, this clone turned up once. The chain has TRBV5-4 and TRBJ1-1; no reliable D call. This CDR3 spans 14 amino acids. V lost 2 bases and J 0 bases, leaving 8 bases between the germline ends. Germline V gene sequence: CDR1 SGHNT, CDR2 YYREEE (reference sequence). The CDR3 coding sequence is TGTGCCAGCAGCTTTGGAACATTGAACACTGAAGCTTTCTTT. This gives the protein CASSFGTLNTEAFF.

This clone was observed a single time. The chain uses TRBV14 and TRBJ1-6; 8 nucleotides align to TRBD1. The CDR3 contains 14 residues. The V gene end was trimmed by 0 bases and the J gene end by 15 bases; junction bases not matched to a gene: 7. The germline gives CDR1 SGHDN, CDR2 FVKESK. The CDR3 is CASSQDVSGGLLHF. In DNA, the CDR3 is TGTGCCAGCAGCCAAGATGTATCAGGGGGCCTCCTCCACTTT.

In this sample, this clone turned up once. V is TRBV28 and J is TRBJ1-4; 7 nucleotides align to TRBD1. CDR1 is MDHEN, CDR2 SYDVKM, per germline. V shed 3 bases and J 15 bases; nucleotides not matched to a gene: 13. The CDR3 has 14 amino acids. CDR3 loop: CASSFPLQGRGVFF. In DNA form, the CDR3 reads TGTGCCAGCAGTTTTCCCCTACAGGGGAGGGGGGTGTTTTTT.

CDR3 coding DNA: TGTGCCTGGAGTGTACAGCTTAACACCGGGGAGCTGTTTTTT. Its protein is CAWSVQLNTGELFF. The rearrangement joins TRBV30 to TRBJ2-2; no definite D call. Germline V gives CDR1 GTSNPN, CDR2 SVGIG (reference sequence). V dropped 0 bases and J dropped 2 bases, with 7 bases sitting between them. CDR3 length: 14 residues.

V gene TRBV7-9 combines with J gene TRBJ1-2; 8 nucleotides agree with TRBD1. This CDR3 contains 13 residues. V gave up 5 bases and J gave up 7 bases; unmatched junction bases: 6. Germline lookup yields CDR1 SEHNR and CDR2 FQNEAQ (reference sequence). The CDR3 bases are TGTGCCAGCAGCCGCCGGGACAGGTCTGGCTACACCTTC. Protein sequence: CASSRRDRSGYTF. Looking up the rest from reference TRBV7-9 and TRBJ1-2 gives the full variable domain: DTGVSQNPRHKITKRGQNVTFRCDPISEHNRLYWYRQTLGQGPEFLTYFQNEAQLEKSRLLSDRFSAERPKGSFSTLEIQRTEQGDSAMYLCASSRRDRSGYTFGSGTRLTVV.

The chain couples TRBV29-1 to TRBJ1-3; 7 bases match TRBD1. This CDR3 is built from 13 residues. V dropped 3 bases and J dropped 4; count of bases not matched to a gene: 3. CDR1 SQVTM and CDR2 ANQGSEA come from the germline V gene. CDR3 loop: CSVDTGVGNTIYF. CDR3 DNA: TGCAGCGTTGACACAGGGGTAGGAAACACCATATATTTT.

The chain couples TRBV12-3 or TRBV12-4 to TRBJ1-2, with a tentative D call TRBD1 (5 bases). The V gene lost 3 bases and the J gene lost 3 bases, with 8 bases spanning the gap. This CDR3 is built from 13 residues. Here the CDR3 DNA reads TGTGCCAGCAGTTTTGGCAGGGACTATGGCTACACCTTC. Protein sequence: CASSFGRDYGYTF.

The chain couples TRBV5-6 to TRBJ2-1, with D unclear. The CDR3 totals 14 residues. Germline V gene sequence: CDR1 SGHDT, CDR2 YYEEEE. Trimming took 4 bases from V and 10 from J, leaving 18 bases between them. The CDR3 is CASSVELRTAEQFF. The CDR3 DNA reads TGTGCCAGCAGCGTAGAGCTTCGGACGGCCGAGCAGTTCTTC.

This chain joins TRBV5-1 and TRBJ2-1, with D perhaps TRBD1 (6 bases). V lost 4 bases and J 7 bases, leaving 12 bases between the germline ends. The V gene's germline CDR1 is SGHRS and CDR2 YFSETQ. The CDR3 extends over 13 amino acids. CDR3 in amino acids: CASSPNQGNEQFF. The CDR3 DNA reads TGCGCCAGCAGCCCAAACCAGGGGAATGAGCAGTTCTTC.

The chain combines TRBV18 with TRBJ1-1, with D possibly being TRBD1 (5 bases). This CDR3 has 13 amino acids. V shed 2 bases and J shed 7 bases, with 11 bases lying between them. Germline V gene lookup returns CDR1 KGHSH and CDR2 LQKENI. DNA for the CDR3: TGTGCCAGCTCACCAGGGCCCGGGGGTGAAGCTTTCTTT. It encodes CASSPGPGGEAFF.

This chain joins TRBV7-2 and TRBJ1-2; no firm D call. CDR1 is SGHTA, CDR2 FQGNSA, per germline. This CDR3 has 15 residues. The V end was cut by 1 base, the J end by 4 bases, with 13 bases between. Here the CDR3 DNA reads TGTGCCAGCAGCTTAGACCCGACCCTTGCCTATGGCTACACCTTC. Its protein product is CASSLDPTLAYGYTF.

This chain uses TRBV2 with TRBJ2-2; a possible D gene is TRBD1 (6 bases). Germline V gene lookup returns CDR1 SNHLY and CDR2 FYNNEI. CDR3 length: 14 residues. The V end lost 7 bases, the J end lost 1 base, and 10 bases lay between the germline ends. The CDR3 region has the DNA TGTGCCAGCAACTCACAGGGGAACACCGGGGAGCTGTTTTTT. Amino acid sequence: CASNSQGNTGELFF. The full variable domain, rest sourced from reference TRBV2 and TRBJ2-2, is EPEVTQTPSHQVTQMGQEVILRCVPISNHLYFYWYRQILGQKVEFLVSFYNNEISEKSEIFDDQFSVERPDGSNFTLKIRSTKLEDSAMYFCASNSQGNTGELFFGEGSRLTVL.

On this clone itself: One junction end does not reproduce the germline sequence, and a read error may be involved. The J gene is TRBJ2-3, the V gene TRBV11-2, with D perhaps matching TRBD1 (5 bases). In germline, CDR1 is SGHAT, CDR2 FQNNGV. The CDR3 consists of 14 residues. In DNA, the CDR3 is TGTGCCAGCAGCCTTGGATGGGGCACGGATACGCAGTATTTT. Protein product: CASSLGWGTDTQYF.

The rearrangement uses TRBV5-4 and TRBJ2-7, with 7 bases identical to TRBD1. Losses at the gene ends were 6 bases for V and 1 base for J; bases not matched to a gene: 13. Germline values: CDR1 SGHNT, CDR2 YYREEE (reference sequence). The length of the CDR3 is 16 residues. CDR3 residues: CASTQIGGGRSYEQYF. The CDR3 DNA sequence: TGTGCCAGCACCCAAATAGGGGGCGGCCGGTCCTACGAGCAGTACTTC.

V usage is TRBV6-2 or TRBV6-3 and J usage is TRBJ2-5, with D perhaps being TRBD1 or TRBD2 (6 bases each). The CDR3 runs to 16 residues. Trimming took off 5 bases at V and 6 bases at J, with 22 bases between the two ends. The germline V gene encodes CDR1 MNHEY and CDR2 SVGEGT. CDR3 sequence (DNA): TGTGCCAGCAGTCCCCCGGTGGAGGGGGGCGGAAAGACCCAGTACTTC. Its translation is CASSPPVEGGGKTQYF.

The chain's CDR3 is CASSFPRGRGRTEAFF. The DNA of the CDR3 is TGTGCCAGCAGCTTCCCCCGGGGCAGGGGGCGGACTGAAGCTTTCTTT. This chain links TRBV5-8 with TRBJ1-1, with TRBD1 matching over 8 bases. With V trimmed by 2 bases and J by 5 bases, 11 bases remained unmatched. This CDR3 has 16 amino acids. The germline gives CDR1 SGHTS, CDR2 YDEGEE.

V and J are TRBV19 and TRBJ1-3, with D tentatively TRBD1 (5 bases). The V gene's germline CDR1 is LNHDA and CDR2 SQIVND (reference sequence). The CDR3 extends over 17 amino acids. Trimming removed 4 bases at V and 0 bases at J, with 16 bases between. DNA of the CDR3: TGTGCCAGTAGTACCGGGACCTCCAGCAGCTCTGGAAACACCATATATTTT. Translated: CASSTGTSSSSGNTIYF.

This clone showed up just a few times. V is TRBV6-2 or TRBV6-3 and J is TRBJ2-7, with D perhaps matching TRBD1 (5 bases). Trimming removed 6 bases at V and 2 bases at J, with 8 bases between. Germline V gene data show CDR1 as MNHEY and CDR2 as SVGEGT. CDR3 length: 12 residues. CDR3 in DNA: TGTGCCAGCAGCGAACAGGCCTACGAGCAGTACTTC. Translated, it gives CASSEQAYEQYF.